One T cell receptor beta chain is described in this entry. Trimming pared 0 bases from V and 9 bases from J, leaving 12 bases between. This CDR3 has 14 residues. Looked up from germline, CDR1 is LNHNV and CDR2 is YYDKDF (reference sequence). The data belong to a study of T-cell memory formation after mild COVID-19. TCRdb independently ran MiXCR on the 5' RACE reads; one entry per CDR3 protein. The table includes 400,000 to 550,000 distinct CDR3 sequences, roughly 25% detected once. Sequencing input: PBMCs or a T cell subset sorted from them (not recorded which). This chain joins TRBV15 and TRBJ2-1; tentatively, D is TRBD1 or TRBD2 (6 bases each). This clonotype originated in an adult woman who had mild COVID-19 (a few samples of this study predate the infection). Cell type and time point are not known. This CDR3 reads CATSRDRGPGEQFF. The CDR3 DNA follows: TGTGCCACCAGCAGAGACCGGGGGCCCGGTGAGCAGTTCTTC.